The source of this TCR beta chain is a study of blood T cell repertoires in COVID-19. Study-level information: There were acute and convalescent COVID-19 samples, and they came from the United States, Italy and Spain. Sources were T cells, B-cell-depleted T cells, or PBMCs; the material itself was cDNA or gDNA.

With 4 bases clipped from V and 0 bases from J, the junction kept 2 bases outside the gene matches. Germline V gene sequence: CDR1 SGHTA, CDR2 FQGNSA. This CDR3 has 15 amino acids. In the original workflow: Reference gene primer amplification in the assay estimated nucleated cell counts. This table comes from immunoSEQ multiplex PCR, and its TCRdb copy is limited to in-frame clones, with some not included. That table is the source of V, J and clone size, and D and trimming were worked out from the DNA. The table records 200,000 to 300,000 clones, about 87% of them present only once. The sequencing sample was made of peripheral blood. The TCR originated in a woman aged 50 to 60 with acute or convalescent COVID-19. This chain links TRBV7-2 with TRBJ2-7, with 11 nucleotides matching TRBD2. The CDR3 coding sequence is TGTGCCAGCAGCTATAGCGGGAGGGCCTCCTACGAGCAGTACTTC. This gives the protein CASSYSGRASYEQYF.